Listed below are T cell receptor beta chains from one sample, sequenced in a study of human T cells and chemical hapten exposure. TCRdb reanalysed the RACE reads using MiXCR and keeps one entry per CDR3 protein. Of approximately 90,000 distinct CDR3 sequences listed, approximately 9% are singletons. The sequenced sample was whole blood, obtained in connection with sensitization to the hapten diphenylcyclopropenone (DPC). The receptor set was obtained from a man aged 35 to 55 with alopecia areata. Some clones in this sample may be carry-over from other donors' samples. CDR3s include the opening cysteine and the closing phenylalanine or tryptophan. A D gene is named only where the DNA matches it firmly. Not all rows give a size; the values are once, few, many and, for expanded clones, a class.

j_gene: TRBJ2-3; v_gene: TRBV28; d_gene: TRBD2; abundance: many; CDR3nt: TGTGCCAGCAGTCCCCTGATTGCGGGAGGTGACACAGATACGCAGTATTTT; CDR3aa: CASSPLIAGGDTDTQYF
j_gene: TRBJ2-3; v_gene: TRBV14; d_gene: TRBD2; abundance: many; CDR3nt: TGTGCCAGCAGTAGAAGACTAGCGGGGACAGATACGCAGTATTTT; CDR3aa: CASSRRLAGTDTQYF
j_gene: TRBJ2-2; v_gene: TRBV7-9; d_gene: TRBD2; abundance: .; CDR3nt: TGTGCCAGCAGCTTCGGACTAGCATCAGCCGGGGAGCTGTTTTTT; CDR3aa: CASSFGLASAGELFF
j_gene: TRBJ2-1; v_gene: TRBV3-1; d_gene: .; abundance: many; CDR3nt: TGTGCCAGCAGCCAAGGCCACCTATCCTACAATGAGCAGTTCTTC; CDR3aa: CASSQGHLSYNEQFF
j_gene: TRBJ2-1; v_gene: TRBV12-3/TRBV12-4; d_gene: TRBD1; abundance: .; CDR3nt: TGTGCCAGCAGTTTGGGAACAGGGGCCCACAATGAGCAGTTCTTC; CDR3aa: CASSLGTGAHNEQFF
j_gene: TRBJ2-3; v_gene: TRBV11-3; d_gene: .; abundance: few; CDR3nt: TGTGCCAGCAGCCCTCGACCGACTAGCACAGATACGCAGTATTTT; CDR3aa: CASSPRPTSTDTQYF
j_gene: TRBJ2-3; v_gene: TRBV20-1; d_gene: .; abundance: .; CDR3nt: TGCAGTGCTGAGGGGGGCACAGATACGCAGTATTTT; CDR3aa: CSAEGGTDTQYF
j_gene: TRBJ2-2; v_gene: TRBV6-5; d_gene: TRBD1; abundance: few; CDR3nt: TGTGCCAGCAGTTTGGACAGGGGGCAGGGCGGGGAGCTGTTTTTT; CDR3aa: CASSLDRGQGGELFF
j_gene: TRBJ2-1; v_gene: TRBV20-1; d_gene: TRBD1; abundance: .; CDR3nt: TGCAGTGCTCGACACTGGATGGGACAGGGGTACAATGAGCAGTTCTTC; CDR3aa: CSARHWMGQGYNEQFF
j_gene: TRBJ1-1; v_gene: TRBV5-1; d_gene: .; abundance: .; CDR3nt: TGCGCCAGCAGCTTGAGGAGCGCGCGGGAAACTATGAACACTGAAGCTTTCTTT; CDR3aa: CASSLRSARETMNTEAFF
j_gene: TRBJ2-3; v_gene: TRBV7-3; d_gene: .; abundance: few; CDR3nt: TGTGCCAGCAGCCGTTATAGCGGCACAGATACGCAGTATTTT; CDR3aa: CASSRYSGTDTQYF
j_gene: TRBJ2-3; v_gene: TRBV29-1; d_gene: TRBD2; abundance: few; CDR3nt: TGCAGCGTTGAAGGAGCGGGACTAGCGGGAGGCACGGCAGATACGCAGTATTTT; CDR3aa: CSVEGAGLAGGTADTQYF
j_gene: TRBJ2-3; v_gene: TRBV5-1; d_gene: TRBD2; abundance: many; CDR3nt: TGCGCCAGCAGCTTGAGGTCTAGCGGGAGGGCAGATACGCAGTATTTT; CDR3aa: CASSLRSSGRADTQYF
j_gene: TRBJ2-1; v_gene: TRBV5-4; d_gene: .; abundance: many; CDR3nt: TGTGCCAGCAGCTTGGAACGTCGGGACAATGAGCAGTTCTTC; CDR3aa: CASSLERRDNEQFF
j_gene: TRBJ2-3; v_gene: TRBV29-1; d_gene: .; abundance: few; CDR3nt: TGCAGCGTTGCTTACAGGGACCCCAGCGGAGCGACAGATACGCAGTATTTT; CDR3aa: CSVAYRDPSGATDTQYF
j_gene: TRBJ2-2; v_gene: TRBV2; d_gene: .; abundance: .; CDR3nt: TGTGCCAGCAGTGAAGGGGCGGTTTCGAACACCGGGGAGCTGTTTTTT; CDR3aa: CASSEGAVSNTGELFF
j_gene: TRBJ1-1; v_gene: TRBV9; d_gene: .; abundance: many; CDR3nt: TGTGCCAGCAGCGCCAGCCCGGTGGGGGGGGCGAGTACTGAAGCTTTCTTT; CDR3aa: CASSASPVGGASTEAFF
j_gene: TRBJ2-7; v_gene: TRBV9; d_gene: .; abundance: few; CDR3nt: TGTGCCAGCAGCCCGCTGGATCCGTCTGGGACCTACGAGCAGTACTTC; CDR3aa: CASSPLDPSGTYEQYF
j_gene: TRBJ1-1; v_gene: TRBV10-3; d_gene: .; abundance: many; CDR3nt: TGTGCCATCAGTGTTCCCGGAGGTGAAGCTTTCTTT; CDR3aa: CAISVPGGEAFF
j_gene: TRBJ2-7; v_gene: TRBV28; d_gene: TRBD1; abundance: many; CDR3nt: TGTGCCAGCAGTGGACAGGGTATTAACGAGCAGTACTTC; CDR3aa: CASSGQGINEQYF
j_gene: TRBJ2-3; v_gene: TRBV4-3; d_gene: .; abundance: .; CDR3nt: TGCGCCAGCAGCCAAGATGTAAGGTTCGGGATTGGTGATACGCAGTATTTT; CDR3aa: CASSQDVRFGIGDTQYF
j_gene: TRBJ2-7; v_gene: TRBV29-1; d_gene: TRBD1; abundance: many; CDR3nt: TGCAGCGTTGAAGGACAGGGGGCCGTCGAGCAGTACTTC; CDR3aa: CSVEGQGAVEQYF
j_gene: TRBJ1-2; v_gene: TRBV11-2; d_gene: .; abundance: many; CDR3nt: TGTGCCAGCAGCTTAGCCGGGACACCTAACTATGGCTACACCTTC; CDR3aa: CASSLAGTPNYGYTF
j_gene: TRBJ1-5; v_gene: TRBV6-5; d_gene: .; abundance: many; CDR3nt: TGTGCCAGCGCATTACAGAGGGGCGATCAGCCCCAGCATTTT; CDR3aa: CASALQRGDQPQHF
j_gene: TRBJ2-7; v_gene: TRBV15; d_gene: .; abundance: .; CDR3nt: TGTGCCACCAGATTTTCGGTAAACACCTACGAGCAGTACTTC; CDR3aa: CATRFSVNTYEQYF
j_gene: TRBJ2-3; v_gene: TRBV9; d_gene: TRBD2; abundance: few; CDR3nt: TGTGCCAGCAGCGTAAAGAGGGAGGGCCTAACCACAGATACGCATTATTTT; CDR3aa: CASSVKREGLTTDTHYF
j_gene: TRBJ2-7; v_gene: TRBV29-1; d_gene: .; abundance: many; CDR3nt: TGCAGCGCCCATCTCCCCGGGACCCTTAACGAGCAGTACTTC; CDR3aa: CSAHLPGTLNEQYF
j_gene: TRBJ1-1; v_gene: TRBV6-6; d_gene: .; abundance: many; CDR3nt: TGTGCCAGCAGTTCCGGGACGGTGAGCACTGAAGCTTTCTTT; CDR3aa: CASSSGTVSTEAFF
j_gene: TRBJ2-5; v_gene: TRBV6-1; d_gene: TRBD2; abundance: few; CDR3nt: TGTGCCAGCAGATCGAGCGGGAGTGGGCCAGAGACCCAGTACTTC; CDR3aa: CASRSSGSGPETQYF
j_gene: TRBJ2-5; v_gene: TRBV29-1; d_gene: .; abundance: .; CDR3nt: TGCAGCGCCGACGGGGGATTGGAGGCGGAGACCCAGTACTTC; CDR3aa: CSADGGLEAETQYF
j_gene: TRBJ2-3; v_gene: TRBV4-1; d_gene: .; abundance: .; CDR3nt: TGCGCCAGCAGCCAAGCTGCTAGCACAGATACGCAGTATTTT; CDR3aa: CASSQAASTDTQYF
j_gene: TRBJ2-1; v_gene: TRBV20-1; d_gene: .; abundance: few; CDR3nt: TGCAGTGCTAGAGATTTGCTAGCGAGCAATGAGCAGTTCTTC; CDR3aa: CSARDLLASNEQFF
j_gene: TRBJ1-1; v_gene: TRBV6-2/TRBV6-3; d_gene: .; abundance: few; CDR3nt: TGTGCCAGCAGTTACTCTCCAGGGATCGGAGCTTTCTTT; CDR3aa: CASSYSPGIGAFF
j_gene: TRBJ2-7; v_gene: TRBV20-1; d_gene: .; abundance: .; CDR3nt: TGCAGTGCTAGAGATAGGTACAGGGAATCCTACGAGCAGTACTTC; CDR3aa: CSARDRYRESYEQYF
j_gene: TRBJ2-3; v_gene: TRBV10-3; d_gene: TRBD2; abundance: many; CDR3nt: TGTGCCATCAGGGGACTAGCGGATCATGATACGCAGTATTTT; CDR3aa: CAIRGLADHDTQYF
j_gene: TRBJ2-1; v_gene: TRBV29-1; d_gene: TRBD2; abundance: many; CDR3nt: TGCAGCGTTGATGGACTAGCGGGGGGTAGCTCCTACAATGAGCAGTTCTTC; CDR3aa: CSVDGLAGGSSYNEQFF
j_gene: TRBJ2-7; v_gene: TRBV7-2; d_gene: TRBD2; abundance: .; CDR3nt: TGTGCCAGCAGCTTCCGACGTGCGACTAGCGGGAGTCCTTACTACGAGCAGTACTTC; CDR3aa: CASSFRRATSGSPYYEQYF
j_gene: TRBJ1-3; v_gene: TRBV29-1; d_gene: TRBD1; abundance: many; CDR3nt: TGCAGCGTTGGTCTCGGACAGGGCGAAGGAAACACCATATATTTT; CDR3aa: CSVGLGQGEGNTIYF
j_gene: TRBJ2-6; v_gene: TRBV11-1; d_gene: .; abundance: many; CDR3nt: TGTGCCAGCAGTTCACGACGAGGGTCGACCTTCTCTGGGGCCAACGTCCTGACTTTC; CDR3aa: CASSSRRGSTFSGANVLTF
j_gene: TRBJ2-1; v_gene: TRBV15; d_gene: .; abundance: few; CDR3nt: TGTGCCACCAGCAGAGATAGTTGGTTGTTCTTC; CDR3aa: CATSRDSWLFF
j_gene: TRBJ2-7; v_gene: TRBV20-1; d_gene: TRBD1; abundance: many; CDR3nt: TGCAGTGCACAGATCCGGGACAGGGGGATATACTTC; CDR3aa: CSAQIRDRGIYF
j_gene: TRBJ1-2; v_gene: TRBV5-1; d_gene: .; abundance: many; CDR3nt: TGCGCCAGCACTGGGGGGCTGTTAAGTGATAACTATGGCTACACCTTC; CDR3aa: CASTGGLLSDNYGYTF
j_gene: TRBJ2-4; v_gene: TRBV27; d_gene: .; abundance: .; CDR3nt: TGTGCCAGCAGTTCGGGCGGTACACTAGCCAAAAACATTCAGTACTTC; CDR3aa: CASSSGGTLAKNIQYF
j_gene: TRBJ2-4; v_gene: TRBV28; d_gene: TRBD1; abundance: few; CDR3nt: TGTGCCAGCACCGATCAGACAGGGCAGTACTTC; CDR3aa: CASTDQTGQYF
j_gene: TRBJ1-2; v_gene: TRBV6-5; d_gene: .; abundance: few; CDR3nt: TGTGCCAGCAGTTACTCGCTAAGCTTATATGACTACACCTTC; CDR3aa: CASSYSLSLYDYTF
j_gene: TRBJ2-3; v_gene: TRBV3-1; d_gene: .; abundance: many; CDR3nt: TGTGCCAGCAGCCATTCTCTTAGCACAGATACGCAGTATTTT; CDR3aa: CASSHSLSTDTQYF
j_gene: TRBJ2-3; v_gene: TRBV24-1; d_gene: TRBD1; abundance: few; CDR3nt: TGTGCCACCGGGACAGGGAGCTCAGATACGCAGTATTTT; CDR3aa: CATGTGSSDTQYF
j_gene: TRBJ2-1; v_gene: TRBV6-2/TRBV6-3; d_gene: .; abundance: many; CDR3nt: TGTGCCAGCAGTTACTCCCCCTCCTACAATGAGCAGTTCTTC; CDR3aa: CASSYSPSYNEQFF
j_gene: TRBJ2-3; v_gene: TRBV11-2; d_gene: TRBD1; abundance: few; CDR3nt: TGTGCCAGCAGCTTAGACCCAGGGGGCGTAGATACGCAGTATTTT; CDR3aa: CASSLDPGGVDTQYF